This T cell receptor beta chain stems from a study of Graves' ophthalmopathy and Graves' hyperthyroidism. Study-wide findings and caveats: Clonotypes were expanded in thyroid at above 0.001 frequency, and most also appeared in blood. Between ophthalmopathy and stable hyperthyroidism, a 13-signature model drew a separation with just over 85% sensitivity and around 80% specificity.

This clonotype was detected many times. Its antigen is still unknown. RNA transcripts yielded amplified TCR beta CDR3 regions. A first-round RT-PCR used HTBI primers, followed by a second-round multiplex PCR. TCRdb recomputed calls from the multiplex PCR reads with MiXCR, one row per CDR3 protein. The table lists roughly 610,000 distinct CDR3 sequences, 22% of them singletons. Calling hyperthyroidism stable required that no ophthalmopathy show up within 18 months of follow-up. The CDR3 totals 13 residues. V lost 5 bases to trimming and J lost 4 bases, with 14 bases between them. CDR1 DFQATT and CDR2 SNEGSKA come from the germline V gene (reference sequence).

This clonotype originated in a woman younger than 30 with stable Graves' hyperthyroidism. Some clones in this sample may be carry-over from other donors' samples. The rearrangement uses TRBV20-1 and TRBJ1-2, with D possibly matching TRBD1 (5 bases). Sequenced input: peripheral blood. CDR3 bases: TGCAGTGCTGGTAACCGACAGACCTATGGCTACACCTTC. This sequence encodes CSAGNRQTYGYTF.